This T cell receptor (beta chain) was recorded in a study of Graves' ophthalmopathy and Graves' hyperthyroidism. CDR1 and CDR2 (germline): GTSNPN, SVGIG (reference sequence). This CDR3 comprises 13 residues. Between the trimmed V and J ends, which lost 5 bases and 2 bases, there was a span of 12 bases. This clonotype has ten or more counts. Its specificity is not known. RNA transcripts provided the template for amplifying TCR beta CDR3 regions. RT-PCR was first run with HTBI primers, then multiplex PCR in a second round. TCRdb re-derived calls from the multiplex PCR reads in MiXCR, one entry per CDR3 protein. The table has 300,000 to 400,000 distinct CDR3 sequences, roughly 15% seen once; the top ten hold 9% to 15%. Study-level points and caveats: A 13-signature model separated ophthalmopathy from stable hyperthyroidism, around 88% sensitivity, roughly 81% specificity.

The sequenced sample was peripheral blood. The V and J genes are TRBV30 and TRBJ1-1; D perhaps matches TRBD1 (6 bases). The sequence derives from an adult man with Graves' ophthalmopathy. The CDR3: CAWENRENTEAFF. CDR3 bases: TGTGCCTGGGAAAACAGGGAAAACACTGAAGCTTTCTTT.